The source of this T cell receptor (beta chain) is a study of T cells expressing NK-cell markers. Study-level information: Repertoire data for TCR beta were derived from sorted T cells (CD3+CD56+NKG2C+, CD3+CD56+NKG2C- and CD3+CD56-NKG2C+).

The CDR3 consists of 19 residues. Looked up from germline, CDR1 is LNHNV and CDR2 is YYDKDF (reference sequence). A word on this clonotype: No antigen is known for it.

Researchers built TCR beta cDNA using 5'RACE template switching with UMIs. After re-calling the 5' RACE reads, TCRdb lists one entry per CDR3 protein, DNA absent. The sample data list fewer than 400,000 distinct CDR3 sequences. Findings and limits, study-wide: These clonotypes also led the CD3+CD56-NKG2C+ fraction in a handful of donors.

This receptor was identified in a woman aged 50 to 60 in good health. The sample was blood T cells: a sorted CD56 or NKG2C T cell subset, CD4+ or CD8+ T cells, or bulk PBMC T cells (not recorded which). The rearrangement joins TRBV15 to TRBJ2-1; as DNA is missing, the TRBD2 call by TCRdb cannot be tested. CDR3 region: CATSRDHFSRREVYNEQFF. Full variable domain (missing parts from reference TRBV15 and TRBJ2-1): DAMVIQNPRYQVTQFGKPVTLSCSQTLNHNVMYWYQQKSSQAPKLLFHYYDKDFNNEADTPDNFQSRRPNTSFCFLDIRSPGLGDTAMYLCATSRDHFSRREVYNEQFFGPGTRLTVL.